These 6 T cell receptor beta chains share one sample of origin, sequenced in a study of blood T cells in healthy people across ages. A sample-barcoded 5' primer and a J-beta primer mix were used in a second PCR of roughly 6 to 12 cycles. TCRdb re-derived calls from the 5' RACE reads in MiXCR, one entry per CDR3 protein. Of hundreds of thousands of distinct CDR3 sequences listed, around 20% are singletons. The sample was blood. The origin of the receptors is a man in his 70s in good health.

CDR3 nucleotides: TGTGCCAGCAGACTAGCGGGCATCTACAATGAGCAGTTCTTC. Translation: CASRLAGIYNEQFF. The chain uses TRBV11-2 and TRBJ2-1; 9 nucleotides align to TRBD2. The V segment lost 6 bases and the J segment 3 bases; nucleotides outside the gene matches: 3. Germline V gene data show CDR1 as SGHAT and CDR2 as FQNNGV. The CDR3 covers 14 residues.

This clonotype was recorded a few times. The genes are TRBV3-1 and TRBJ2-3, with D perhaps matching TRBD2 (5 bases). The CDR3 runs 16 residues. V was cut by 1 base and J by 0 bases, with 11 bases left in between. Germline CDR1 reads LGHDT; CDR2 reads YNNKEL (reference sequence). As DNA, the CDR3 is TGTGCCAGCAGCCAAGGGATTAGCGCTAGCACAGATACGCAGTATTTT. This translates into CASSQGISASTDTQYF.

This clonotype was counted a few times. V is TRBV28 and J is TRBJ2-5; TRBD2 agrees at 9 bases. With the DNA end fitting TRBJ2-7 better, the J assignment may be wrong. Per germline, CDR1 MDHEN and CDR2 SYDVKM. This CDR3 is built from 15 residues. The CDR3 sequence is CASSQSGTSLYEQYF. The CDR3 DNA reads TGTGCCAGCAGTCAATCCGGGACTAGCCTGTACGAGCAGTACTTC.

This clonotype occurred a few times. The chain uses TRBV24-1 and TRBJ2-3; D is uncertain. Per the germline V gene, CDR1 is KGHDR and CDR2 is SFDVKD. Trimming removed 3 bases at V and 2 bases at J, with 11 bases between. This CDR3 spans 15 amino acids. CDR3 DNA: TGTGCCACCAGTGATCACTCACGGGCCACAGATACGCAGTATTTT. Translated, it gives CATSDHSRATDTQYF.

This clonotype was picked up a small number of times. A much larger clone differs from this one at a single base, so this may be a read error. The chain is built from TRBV11-2 and TRBJ2-3; D gene unclear. CDR3 length: 12 amino acids. Germline values: CDR1 SGHAT, CDR2 FQNNGV. The germline V and J ends were trimmed by 3 bases and 2 bases, with 3 bases remaining between them. The CDR3 reads CASSFVTDTQYF. Written as DNA, the CDR3 is TGTGCCAGCAGCTTCGTCACAGATACGCAGTATTTT.

This clonotype was observed a few times. CDR3 sequence reads: CSVNAVGESVYEQYF. CDR3 bases: TGCAGTGTGAATGCGGTAGGGGAGTCGGTTTACGAGCAGTACTTC. The chain has TRBV20-1 and TRBJ2-7; the D call may be TRBD1 or TRBD2 (5 bases each). CDR1 and CDR2 from the germline V gene are DFQATT and SNEGSKA (reference sequence). V was trimmed by 7 bases and J by 4 bases, leaving 23 bases between them. CDR3 length: 15 residues.